In this sample, the clone carrying this TCR beta chain turned up once. Its specificity is unknown. Donors ranged from roughly 6 to 100 years old and were healthy Caucasians in Russia. PCR was performed a second time for about 7 to 12 cycles using a sample-barcoded 5' primer and a J-beta primer mix. Each CDR3 protein is one row after TCRdb ran MiXCR on the 5' RACE reads. The sample records about 1.4 million distinct CDR3 sequences, around 59% being singletons. The data were obtained in a study of blood T cells in healthy people across ages. Notes on the study in general: No conclusive comparison of naive versus antigen-experienced cells was possible with unsorted PBMCs.

V lost 2 bases, J lost 0 bases, and 5 bases lay in between. Germline-derived CDR1 and CDR2 are LNHNV and YYDKDF (reference sequence). The CDR3 loop spans 14 amino acids. Input material: blood. This sequence joins TRBV15 and TRBJ2-1, with TRBD1 as a possible D gene (5 bases). This receptor was obtained from a young man in good health. CDR3 sequence (DNA): TGTGCCACCAGCAGACAGGGCTCCTACAATGAGCAGTTCTTC. Its translation is CATSRQGSYNEQFF.